Presented here are 10 T cell receptor beta chains from one specimen sequenced in a study of cytomegalovirus exposure and HLA in healthy donors. PCR used 60 Vbeta primers and 13 Jbeta primers. Repertoires were generated with immunoSEQ multiplex PCR, while TCRdb's copy carries only in-frame clones and drops some. This sample has roughly 130,000 clones, with around four fifths found just once. The sequenced material came from PBMCs. All receptors derive from a young man in good health and CMV-seronegative.

This clone was counted a single time. This chain joins TRBV5-4 and TRBJ2-1; 8 nucleotides agree with TRBD2. The CDR3 contains 20 residues. Germline trimming cut 2 bases from V and 0 bases from J; bases unmatched to any gene: 16. Per the germline V gene, CDR1 is SGHNT and CDR2 is YYREEE (reference sequence). The DNA of the CDR3 is TGTGCCAGCAGCTTAGAGGCTAGCGGGTTCGCGAGGAGCTCCTACAATGAGCAGTTCTTC. Translating gives CASSLEASGFARSSYNEQFF.

This chain joins TRBV7-9 and TRBJ2-7; 10 bases match TRBD2. The V gene end was trimmed by 1 base and the J gene end by 4 bases; junction bases not matched to a gene: 4. CDR1 and CDR2 (germline): SEHNR, FQNEAQ (reference sequence). The CDR3 consists of 15 residues. The DNA of the CDR3 is TGTGCCAGCAGCTTAGGGCTAGCGGGGGAATACGAGCAGTACTTC. Amino acids: CASSLGLAGEYEQYF.

The chain uses TRBV5-6 and TRBJ1-4, with D possibly TRBD1 on 6 matching bases. Trimming took 4 bases from V and 6 from J, leaving 22 bases between them. The CDR3 runs to 17 residues. Germline lookup yields CDR1 SGHDT and CDR2 YYEEEE. CDR3: CASSTSGGWTYDEKLFF. CDR3 bases: TGTGCCAGCAGCACGAGCGGGGGCTGGACCTACGATGAAAAACTGTTTTTT.

The chain couples TRBV11-2 to TRBJ1-5; D is undetermined. Germline V lookup: CDR1 SGHAT, CDR2 FQNNGV. This CDR3 is built from 13 residues. The ends were cut back, 1 base at V and 6 bases at J, with 7 bases in the middle. In nucleotides, the CDR3 is TGTGCCAGCAGCTTAGCTTGCAGTCAGCCCCAGCATTTT. Amino acid sequence: CASSLACSQPQHF.

This clone showed up just once. The chain is built from TRBV9 and TRBJ1-1; D gene uncertain. From germline, CDR1 is SGDLS and CDR2 YYNGEE. Trimming removed 4 bases from V and 1 base from J, with 11 bases in between. This CDR3 has 14 amino acids. The DNA of the CDR3 is TGTGCCAGCAGCAGAATTTCAGGGAACACTGAAGCTTTCTTT. It is translated as CASSRISGNTEAFF.

This clone came up a few times. The chain joins TRBV5-4 to TRBJ2-7, with 9 bases matching TRBD2. Trimming took 1 base from V and 5 from J; bases not matched to a gene: 7. Germline V gene sequence: CDR1 SGHNT, CDR2 YYREEE (reference sequence). There are 15 residues in the CDR3. The DNA for the CDR3 is TGTGCCAGCAGCTTGAGCGCGGGAGGGCCCCACGAGCAGTACTTC. As protein: CASSLSAGGPHEQYF.

This sequence joins TRBV6-6 and TRBJ1-5; 7 nucleotides align to TRBD1. Germline V CDR1 and CDR2: MNHNY, SVGAGI (reference sequence). The CDR3 runs 15 residues. Unmatched junction bases numbered 11, after V lost 6 bases and J lost 6 bases. The chain's CDR3 is CASRRTGDAGQPQHF. In DNA, the CDR3 is TGTGCCAGCAGAAGAACAGGGGACGCAGGTCAGCCCCAGCATTTT.

J is TRBJ2-7 and V is TRBV9, with 9 bases matching TRBD1. The germline gives CDR1 SGDLS, CDR2 YYNGEE. The V gene end was trimmed by 3 bases and the J gene end by 1 base; junction bases not matched to a gene: 8. The CDR3 contains 16 residues. CDR3: CASSEGGQGGSYEQYF. In DNA, the CDR3 is TGTGCCAGCAGCGAGGGGGGACAGGGAGGATCCTACGAGCAGTACTTC.

The gene calls are TRBV5-1 and TRBJ2-7; 13 bases align to TRBD2. Germline-derived CDR1 and CDR2 are SGHRS and YFSETQ. Trimming took 3 bases from V and 6 from J; bases not matched to a gene: 6. The CDR3 runs to 15 residues. The CDR3 DNA reads TGCGCCAGCAGCTGGACTAGCGGGAGTCAGGGCGAGCAGTACTTC. The encoded protein is CASSWTSGSQGEQYF.

The chain carries TRBV28 and TRBJ1-5, with D maybe TRBD1 (5 bases). Germline lookup yields CDR1 MDHEN and CDR2 SYDVKM. This CDR3 comprises 12 residues. With 5 bases removed from V and 10 bases from J, the gap between germline ends came to 12 bases. CDR3: CASSLDSQPQHF. DNA for the CDR3: TGTGCCAGCAGTCTCGACAGTCAACCCCAGCATTTT.